Below, 4 T cell receptor beta chains from the same sample are listed, as sequenced in a study of blood T cell repertoires in COVID-19. The assay was immunoSEQ multiplex PCR, and TCRdb's table has in-frame clones only and misses some. The sample holds over 150,000 clones; just over 85% are singletons and the top ten take roughly 8.7%. Sequenced input: peripheral blood. The receptors were gathered from a man aged 50 to 59 with active or convalescent COVID-19.

This clone was counted once. The gene calls are TRBV19 and TRBJ1-1, with 7 bases identical to TRBD1. V dropped 4 bases and J dropped 0; count of bases not matched to a gene: 8. The germline CDR1 and CDR2 sequences are LNHDA and SQIVND (reference sequence). This CDR3 contains 16 residues. CDR3 sequence: CASSKTGRSMNTEAFF. CDR3 nucleotide sequence: TGTGCCAGTAGTAAGACAGGGAGGTCGATGAACACTGAAGCTTTCTTT.

This clone was seen just once. J is TRBJ1-6 and V is TRBV3-1 (or the pseudogene TRBV3-2); D is uncertain. CDR3 size: 16 residues. V shed 3 bases and J shed 0 bases, with 9 bases lying between them. The germline V gene encodes CDR1 LGHDT and CDR2 YNNKEL (reference sequence). The CDR3 DNA reads as TGTGCCAGCAGCCAGCTAGGGAGCTCCTATAATTCACCCCTCCACTTT. This sequence encodes CASSQLGSSYNSPLHF.

V is TRBV5-4 and J is TRBJ2-7; no definite D call. The CDR3 runs 13 residues. V was clipped by 1 base and J by 5 bases, with 10 bases between them. Germline V gene lookup returns CDR1 SGHNT and CDR2 YYREEE (reference sequence). The CDR3 sequence: CASSLQQSNEQYF. The DNA for the CDR3 is TGTGCCAGCAGCTTGCAACAGAGCAACGAGCAGTACTTC.

This clone came up a few times. V usage is TRBV28 and J usage is TRBJ1-1; the D is unclear. The ends were cut back, 2 bases at V and 0 bases at J, with 10 bases in the middle. Germline CDR1 is MDHEN and CDR2 is SYDVKM. This CDR3 is built from 15 residues. In nucleotides, the CDR3 is TGTGCCAGCAGTTTACCAGAGGCGATGAACACTGAAGCTTTCTTT. This gives the protein CASSLPEAMNTEAFF.